Each of the 16 T cell receptor beta chains below was sequenced from the same sample in a study of T cell responses to AZD1222 COVID-19 vaccine. Clones were sequenced by immunoSEQ multiplex PCR, and TCRdb holds only the in-frame ones, with some missing. The data contain roughly 160,000 clones, roughly nine tenths of them singletons. The source material was peripheral blood, sampled on day 0 of AZD1222 vaccination. These receptors were taken from an adult in good health.

The rearrangement joins TRBV10-3 to TRBJ2-7; D gene uncertain. Germline assignment: CDR1 ENHRY and CDR2 SYGVKD. V was shortened by 4 bases and J by 3 bases, with 10 bases between the two germline ends. The CDR3 consists of 13 residues. The CDR3, as DNA: TGTGCCATCAGTGCCCCTAGTGACTACGAGCAGTACTTC. Translated, it gives CAISAPSDYEQYF.

This clone was counted a single time. As DNA, the CDR3 is TGCGCCAGCAGCCAAGGTTCAGTGGGGGAGACCCAGTACTTC. Residues: CASSQGSVGETQYF. The rearrangement uses TRBV4-3 and TRBJ2-5, with unresolved D. Deletions cut 1 base from V and 5 bases from J, with 11 bases between. The CDR3 is 14 amino acids. Germline V gene sequence: CDR1 LGHNA, CDR2 YSLEER.

This clone was counted a single time. V gene TRBV7-2 combines with J gene TRBJ1-2, with 9 bases fitting TRBD1. With V trimmed by 5 bases and J by 8 bases, 12 bases remained unmatched. Germline-derived CDR1 and CDR2 are SGHTA and FQGNSA. This CDR3 comprises 15 residues. This CDR3 reads CASSIPNRGLRGYTF. Here the CDR3 DNA reads TGTGCCAGCAGCATACCGAACAGGGGGCTGAGAGGCTACACCTTC. The full variable domain, its missing parts supplied by reference TRBV7-2 and TRBJ1-2, is GAGVSQSPSNKVTEKGKDVELRCDPISGHTALYWYRQSLGQGLEFLIYFQGNSAPDKSGLPSDRFSAERTGGSVSTLTIQRTQQEDSAVYLCASSIPNRGLRGYTFGSGTRLTVV.

The rearrangement joins TRBV4-1 to TRBJ2-7; possible D gene TRBD2, 5 bases. The CDR3 totals 15 residues. V lost 4 bases, J lost 7 bases, and 20 bases lay in between. Germline CDR1 MGHRA, CDR2 YSYEKL. The CDR3 sequence is CASSRHTTIPTEQYF. CDR3 DNA: TGCGCCAGCAGCCGCCATACGACTATTCCTACGGAGCAGTACTTC.

The V gene is TRBV4-3, the J gene TRBJ2-7, with D perhaps TRBD2 (5 bases). CDR1 LGHNA and CDR2 YSLEER come from the germline V gene. The CDR3 sequence is 14 residues long. The V and J ends lost 4 bases and 5 bases respectively, with 15 bases between them. The CDR3 sequence is CASSPSTRIDEQYF. CDR3 in DNA: TGCGCCAGCAGCCCTAGCACTAGGATCGACGAGCAGTACTTC.

The V gene is TRBV3-1 (or the pseudogene TRBV3-2), the J gene TRBJ2-1, with D uncertain. The CDR3 is 13 residues long. The germline V gene has CDR1 LGHDT and CDR2 YNNKEL (reference sequence). The ends were cut back, 4 bases at V and 4 bases at J, with 8 bases in the middle. In nucleotides, the CDR3 is TGTGCCAGCAGCCCCCCTCCGTACAATGAGCAGTTCTTC. Amino acid sequence: CASSPPPYNEQFF.

This rearrangement joins TRBV9 to TRBJ1-3; D is perhaps TRBD1 (5 bases). The V end was cut by 0 bases, the J end by 8 bases, with 12 bases between. This CDR3 is 14 amino acids long. Germline V gene data show CDR1 as SGDLS and CDR2 as YYNGEE. In DNA form, the CDR3 reads TGTGCCAGCAGCGTAGAGGACAACCCGGACACCATATATTTT. This sequence encodes CASSVEDNPDTIYF.

The rearrangement uses TRBV7-8 and TRBJ1-5; possibly TRBD1 for D (6 bases). Germline V gene data show CDR1 as SGHVS and CDR2 as FQNEAQ. V was cut by 7 bases and J by 4 bases, with 11 bases left in between. The CDR3 totals 13 residues. The CDR3 DNA reads as TGTGCCAGCAAGGGGGGTGGTAATCAGCCCCAGCATTTT. Its translation is CASKGGGNQPQHF.

For the CDR3, the DNA is TGTGCCAGCAGCTCGACAGCTGGCTCCTATAATTCACCCCTCCACTTT. It translates to CASSSTAGSYNSPLHF. V and J are TRBV5-4 and TRBJ1-6, with D possibly matching TRBD1 (5 bases). The CDR3 runs 16 residues. CDR1 and CDR2 from the germline V gene are SGHNT and YYREEE (reference sequence). Trimming left V 3 bases short and J 0 bases short, with 10 bases between.

The V and J genes are TRBV25-1 and TRBJ1-2, with 8 bases lining up with TRBD1. This CDR3 region has 15 residues. The ends lost 1 base at V and 6 bases at J; junction bases unmatched: 7. In germline, CDR1 is MGHDK, CDR2 SYGVNS. For the CDR3, the DNA is TGTGCCAGCAGTGAATCTTATGTGACAGGGGATGGCTACACCTTC. The encoded protein is CASSESYVTGDGYTF.

This clone has a single count. V and J are TRBV6-6 and TRBJ2-5, with D hard to call. From germline, CDR1 is MNHNY and CDR2 SVGAGI (reference sequence). The CDR3 is made up of 12 amino acids. With 5 bases removed from V and 4 bases from J, the gap between germline ends came to 8 bases. Written as DNA, the CDR3 is TGTGCCAGCAGTACCGTAGTAGAGACCCAGTACTTC. Translated: CASSTVVETQYF.

This chain joins TRBV28 and TRBJ2-7; tentative D call: TRBD2 (6 bases). CDR3 length: 15 residues. Trimming cost V 5 bases and J 6 bases, with 20 bases left between them. Germline loops: CDR1 MDHEN, CDR2 SYDVKM. This chain's CDR3 is CASSGIGGGFFEQYF. The CDR3 DNA sequence: TGTGCCAGCAGTGGGATTGGGGGAGGATTTTTCGAGCAGTACTTC.

This clone appeared once. The chain combines TRBV6-5 with TRBJ2-7, with 9 bases aligning to TRBD1. Germline V gene data show CDR1 as MNHEY and CDR2 as SVGAGI. J was trimmed by 9 bases and V by 6 bases; bases with no gene match: 9. There are 13 residues in the CDR3. CDR3 sequence reads: CASSTGQGVVQYF. The DNA for the CDR3 is TGTGCCAGCAGCACGGGACAGGGTGTGGTGCAGTACTTC.

V and J are TRBV4-3 and TRBJ1-2; D is undetermined. Germline-derived CDR1 and CDR2 are LGHNA and YSLEER. CDR3 length equals 16 residues. Trimming removed 0 bases from V and 1 base from J, with 12 bases in between. The CDR3 DNA reads as TGCGCCAGCAGCCAAGATCGAGGAGTAGGTAACTATGGCTACACCTTC. Translation: CASSQDRGVGNYGYTF.

The rearrangement joins TRBV10-3 to TRBJ2-1; D gene ambiguous. Germline V gene lookup returns CDR1 ENHRY and CDR2 SYGVKD. The CDR3 contains 12 residues. Deletions cut 4 bases from V and 2 bases from J, with 3 bases between. Here the CDR3 DNA reads TGTGCCATCAGTGGAACCTACAATGAGCAGTTCTTC. Translating it yields CAISGTYNEQFF.

This chain uses TRBV2 with TRBJ1-1; D unresolved. CDR1 and CDR2 from the germline V gene are SNHLY and FYNNEI. V lost 2 bases and J lost 4, with 8 bases in between. The CDR3 spans 13 residues. DNA of the CDR3: TGTGCCAGCAGTGAAACGGTGGCCACTGAAGCTTTCTTT. It is translated as CASSETVATEAFF.